The next 25 T cell receptor beta chains were all read from a single sample in a study of CD8+ T cells in alopecia areata. As to time point: mouse skin 3 weeks after grafting. RNA extraction and reverse transcription yielded cDNA as sequencing template. Method: immunoSEQ multiplex PCR; TCRdb's copy keeps in-frame clones and lacks some. The sample is made up of fewer than 3,500 clones, none counted only once. The sequenced sample was skin, obtained at week 3. These receptors all stem from a C3H/HeJ mouse with alopecia areata. MHC haplotype of the strain: H2-k.

This clone counts as medium-sized (0.01 to 0.1%). These gene names are mouse names. The read terminates 4 residues ahead of where the CDR3 ends, so the germline J gene completes it. The genes are TRBV1 and TRBJ1-2; the D gene is possibly TRBD1 (6 bases). Germline CDR1 NSQYPW, CDR2 LRSPGD (reference sequence). The ends were cut back, 1 base at V and 0 bases at J, with 9 bases in the middle. This CDR3 has 15 amino acids. The part of the CDR3 DNA that was read is TGCACCTGCAGTGCAGCGGGACATGCAAACTCC. Its translation: CTCSAAGHANS. The whole CDR3 sequence reads CTCSAAGHANSDYTF.

This clone was seen at least ten times. The listed genes are named as in mouse. The read falls 4 residues short of the CDR3 end, and the missing part is taken from the germline J gene. The gene calls are TRBV13-2 and TRBJ2-1; 11 nucleotides align to TRBD2. CDR3 length equals 14 residues. V lost 5 bases, J lost 5 bases, and 3 bases stayed unmatched. In germline, CDR1 is NNHNN, CDR2 SYGAGS (reference sequence). The CDR3: CASGEDWGDAEQFF. CDR3 bases read: TGTGCCAGCGGGGAGGACTGGGGGGATGCT.

A word on this clone: The gene names given are mouse names. The CDR3 end lies 4 residues beyond the end of the read and is filled in from the germline J gene. The V and J genes are TRBV2 and TRBJ2-1, with 7 bases fitting TRBD1. The CDR3 loop spans 14 amino acids. Germline V gene sequence: CDR1 LGHNA, CDR2 YSYQKL. The chain's CDR3 is CASSQMTGLAEQFF. The sequenced part of the CDR3 DNA is TGTGCCAGCAGCCAGATGACAGGGTTGGCT.

This clone is medium-sized (0.01 to 0.1%) within its sample. Any gene name here is a mouse gene name. The read comes to an end 4 residues before the CDR3 does, leaving the germline J gene to fill in the end. The chain couples TRBV13-1 to TRBJ2-1; TRBD2 matches at 8 bases. The trim removed 2 bases at V and 4 bases at J, leaving 5 bases unmatched. There are 15 residues in the CDR3. The germline V gene encodes CDR1 NSHNY and CDR2 SYGAGN. The CDR3 protein is CASSDWGVFYAEQFF. The CDR3 bases that were read are TGTGCCAGCAGTGACTGGGGGGTCTTTTATGCT.

In the case of this clone: Genes here carry mouse names. The read ends 4 residues shy of where the CDR3 ends; the end is completed using the germline J gene. This chain connects TRBV31 to TRBJ1-1, with D unresolved. Germline loops: CDR1 GKSSPN, CDR2 SITVG. The germline V and J ends were trimmed by 1 base and 1 base, with 7 bases remaining between them. The CDR3 is 13 residues long. CDR3 DNA (partial): TGTGCCTGGAGTCCCCGACAAAACACA. This translates into CAWSPRQNT. The whole CDR3 sequence is CAWSPRQNTEVFF.

In its sample, this clone is medium-sized. Germline and genes: mouse. The CDR3 end is not reached by the read, which stops 4 residues before it; the germline J gene fills it in. The chain carries TRBV1 and TRBJ1-2; weak D call: TRBD1 (6 bases). V lost 3 bases to trimming and J lost 0 bases, with 8 bases between them. CDR3 length equals 14 residues. The germline CDR1 and CDR2 sequences are NSQYPW and LRSPGD (reference sequence). Partial CDR3 DNA: TGCACCTGCAGTGCGACAGGACCAAACTCC. This encodes CTCSATGPNS. The CDR3 in its entirety is CTCSATGPNSDYTF.

Turning to this clone: Gene names are mouse gene names. From the germline J gene comes the end of the CDR3, since the read stops 4 residues before it. The rearrangement joins TRBV14 to TRBJ2-5; possibly TRBD1 for D (6 bases). CDR3 length equals 16 residues. V was shortened by 5 bases and J by 0 bases, with 16 bases between the two germline ends. CDR1 and CDR2 from the germline V gene are SGHDT and FRDEAV. This chain's CDR3 is CASSRRGTINQDTQYF. The part of the CDR3 DNA that was read is TGTGCCAGCAGCCGCCGTGGGACAATTAACCAAGAC.

This clone is medium-sized by share. The gene names given are mouse names. Read coverage stops 4 residues before the CDR3 terminus; the germline J gene supplies the remainder. This sequence joins TRBV19 and TRBJ2-7; 9 positions agree with TRBD1. V dropped 6 bases and J dropped 1; count of bases not matched to a gene: 2. The CDR3 is 13 amino acids. Germline assignment: CDR1 FNHDT and CDR2 SITEND (reference sequence). The covered CDR3 bases are TGTGCCAGCATGGGGACAGGGTCCTAT. It encodes CASMGTGSY. The entire CDR3 protein reads CASMGTGSYEQYF.

This clone is judged large. The genes are named according to mouse. The CDR3 end falls 4 residues outside the read, so it is completed with the germline J gene. V gene TRBV19 combines with J gene TRBJ2-1, with TRBD2 matching over 7 bases. The CDR3 has 15 residues. With 2 bases clipped from V and 1 base from J, the junction kept 3 bases outside the gene matches. Germline assignment: CDR1 FNHDT and CDR2 SITEND (reference sequence). CDR3 DNA, as far as it was read: TGTGCCAGCAGTATGAACTGGGGAAACTATGCT. Translating it yields CASSMNWGNYA. The full CDR3 sequence reads CASSMNWGNYAEQFF. Full variable domain (rest looked up from reference TRBV19 and TRBJ2-1): GGIITQTPKFLIGQEGQKLTLKCQQNFNHDTMYWYRQDSGKGLRLIYYSITENDLQKGDLSEGYDASREKKSSFSLTVTSAQKNEMAVFLCASSMNWGNYAEQFFGPGTRLTVL.

This clone showed up many times. Gene names follow the mouse nomenclature. The CDR3 end lies 4 residues beyond the end of the read and is filled in from the germline J gene. The chain recombines TRBV1 with TRBJ1-1; TRBD1 might be the D (6 bases). CDR1 is NSQYPW and CDR2 is LRSPGD in the germline V gene (reference sequence). This CDR3 region has 12 residues. The covered CDR3 bases are TGCACCTGCAGTGTAAGGGGGGGA. Its protein product is CTCSVRGG. The CDR3, in full, reads CTCSVRGGEVFF.

Within the sample, this clone is medium-sized. Gene names are the mouse ones. CDR3 DNA (partial): TGTGCCAGCAGTCTGCAAGAC. Its protein is CASSLQD. The entire CDR3 sequence reads CASSLQDTQYF. V gene TRBV14 combines with J gene TRBJ2-5; D remains unclear. The read stops 4 residues short of the end of the CDR3; the missing end is completed from the germline J gene. The CDR3 extends over 11 amino acids. The germline gives CDR1 SGHDT, CDR2 FRDEAV. V dropped 4 bases and J dropped 3 bases, with 3 bases sitting between them.

This clone is labeled as medium-sized. Mouse names are used for the genes. Sequencing ends 4 residues short of the CDR3 end; the germline J gene provides the rest. This chain links TRBV29 with TRBJ2-4; a possible D gene is TRBD1 (6 bases). Germline loops: CDR1 MSHET, CDR2 SYDVDS. V was pared by 6 bases and J by 3 bases, with 10 bases between. The CDR3 is 13 residues long. The CDR3 bases that were read are TGTGCTAGCAGCCCTGGACAGCAAAAC. This sequence encodes CASSPGQQN. The complete CDR3 sequence is CASSPGQQNTLYF.

This clone qualifies as medium-sized. Here the gene names and germline are mouse. The CDR3 extends 4 residues past the end of the read, so its final part is completed from the germline J gene. The chain uses TRBV1 and TRBJ2-3; D remains ambiguous. There are 14 residues in the CDR3. V lost 3 bases and J 0 bases, leaving 7 bases between the germline ends. Germline CDR1 and CDR2: NSQYPW and LRSPGD (reference sequence). This CDR3 is CTCSAQFSAETLYF. CDR3 DNA (partial): TGCACCTGCAGTGCTCAATTTAGTGCAGAA.

This clone is classed as medium-sized. Mouse names are used for the genes. CDR3 in amino acids: CASSDWGAETLYF. The covered CDR3 bases are TGTGCCAGCAGTGACTGGGGTGCAGAA. The rearrangement uses TRBV13-1 and TRBJ2-3; weak D call: TRBD2 (5 bases). The CDR3 is cut off 4 residues early in the read; its end comes from the germline J gene. Per germline, CDR1 NSHNY and CDR2 SYGAGN. The ends were cut back, 2 bases at V and 1 base at J, with 5 bases in the middle. The CDR3 length is 13 residues.

By sample fraction, this clone is medium-sized. Mouse gene names apply. The read ends 4 residues early relative to the CDR3; the germline J gene fills the gap. The chain joins TRBV19 to TRBJ2-7; D is perhaps TRBD2 (5 bases). V was pared by 0 bases and J by 0 bases, with 7 bases between. CDR3 length: 14 residues. Looked up from germline, CDR1 is FNHDT and CDR2 is SITEND (reference sequence). The CDR3 reads CASSIVGSSYEQYF. The CDR3 DNA, read in part, is TGTGCCAGCAGTATAGTGGGGAGCTCCTAT.

This clone is medium-sized. Gene labels here are mouse ones. Read coverage stops 4 residues before the CDR3 terminus; the germline J gene supplies the remainder. The rearrangement links TRBV17 to TRBJ2-1; 10 bases fit TRBD2. The germline V gene encodes CDR1 MNHDT and CDR2 YYDKIL. The CDR3 contains 15 residues. V dropped 6 bases and J dropped 4; count of bases not matched to a gene: 6. This chain's CDR3 is CASRTGGPNYAEQFF. The CDR3 bases that were read are TGTGCTAGCAGGACTGGGGGGCCCAATTATGCT. The entire variable domain, with the rest obtained from reference TRBV17 and TRBJ2-1, is as follows: DTTVKQNPRYKLARVGKPVNLICSQTMNHDTMYWYQKKPNQAPKLLLFYYDKILNREADTFEKFQSSRPNNSFCSLYIGSAGLEYSAMYLCASRTGGPNYAEQFFGPGTRLTVL.

This clone is categorized as medium-sized. Gene names are the mouse ones. The sequenced fragment ends 4 residues before the CDR3 boundary, so the rest is inferred from the germline J gene. V gene TRBV5 combines with J gene TRBJ2-5, with 7 positions matching TRBD1. V shed 2 bases, J shed 3 bases, and the junction held 2 bases outside the gene matches. The germline gives CDR1 LGHNA, CDR2 YNLKQL (reference sequence). The length of the CDR3 is 14 residues. CDR3 protein: CASSQKGQQDTQYF. The CDR3 bases that were read are TGTGCCAGCAGCCAAAAGGGACAGCAAGAC.

The table lists this clone with many counts. Gene names and germline refer to mouse. The CDR3 loop is CASSHPRDRKNSAETLYF. The DNA read from the CDR3 is TGTGCCAGCAGTCACCCTAGGGACAGAAAAAATAGTGCAGAA. The rearrangement uses TRBV13-3 and TRBJ2-3, with 7 bases that match TRBD1. The observed sequence ends 4 residues before the CDR3 terminus, with the missing tail filled in from the germline J gene. This CDR3 is 18 amino acids long. V was clipped by 4 bases and J by 0 bases; unmatched bases: 14. Per the germline V gene, CDR1 is NNHDY and CDR2 is SYVADS.

This clone was found many times. Mouse gene names apply. The read halts 4 residues ahead of the CDR3 end, with the missing end drawn from the germline J gene. V is TRBV13-2 and J is TRBJ1-1, with TRBD1 matching over 10 bases. The CDR3 contains 12 residues. CDR1 is NNHNN and CDR2 is SYGAGS in the germline V gene (reference sequence). The sequenced part of the CDR3 DNA is TGTGCCAGCGGAGACAGGGGGCGA. This sequence encodes CASGDRGR. The entire CDR3 protein is CASGDRGREVFF.

This clone was observed many times. Gene names and germline refer to mouse. The CDR3 sequence is CASSEAGHANTEVFF. The DNA read from the CDR3 is TGTGCCAGCAGTGAGGCGGGACACGCAAACACA. The chain carries TRBV13-3 and TRBJ1-1; tentatively, D is TRBD1 (6 bases). The read ends 4 residues before the CDR3 terminus; that terminus is restored from the germline J gene. Germline V gene lookup returns CDR1 NNHDY and CDR2 SYVADS. The CDR3 covers 15 residues. The V and J ends lost 2 bases and 0 bases respectively, with 11 bases between them.

This clone ranks as medium-sized (0.01 to 0.1%). Each gene name is a mouse one. The read halts 4 residues ahead of the CDR3 end, with the missing end drawn from the germline J gene. The chain joins TRBV1 to TRBJ2-7, with a possible D match to TRBD1 (6 bases). Germline V gives CDR1 NSQYPW, CDR2 LRSPGD (reference sequence). CDR3 size: 13 residues. CDR3 bases read: TGCACCTGCAGTGCAGATGAGGGGGAT. Protein product: CTCSADEGD. The full CDR3 sequence reads CTCSADEGDEQYF.

This clone occurred many times. Gene names are the mouse ones. The read finishes 4 residues shy of the CDR3 end, and the germline J gene is used to complete it. The J gene is TRBJ2-5, the V gene TRBV13-1; 11 bases match TRBD2. CDR3 length: 16 amino acids. Germline CDR1 and CDR2: NSHNY and SYGAGN. The covered CDR3 bases are TGTGCCAGCAGTCCCCCTACTGGGGGGGCGCCGGAC. Protein sequence: CASSPPTGGAPD. Given in full, the CDR3 is CASSPPTGGAPDTQYF.

This clone qualifies as medium-sized. All gene names here are mouse names. From the germline J gene comes the end of the CDR3, since the read stops 4 residues before it. The gene calls are TRBV1 and TRBJ2-3; the D gene is possibly TRBD1 (5 bases). The CDR3 extends over 15 amino acids. Germline V lookup: CDR1 NSQYPW, CDR2 LRSPGD (reference sequence). Trimming removed 4 bases from V and 0 bases from J, with 11 bases in between. The CDR3 loop is CTCSGQKTSAETLYF. The CDR3 DNA, read in part, is TGCACCTGCAGTGGACAGAAAACTAGTGCAGAA.

By share of the sample, this clone is medium-sized. The gene names here belong to mouse. The read stops 4 residues short of the end of the CDR3; the missing end is completed from the germline J gene. The rearrangement links TRBV1 to TRBJ2-1; D call uncertain. The CDR3 loop spans 16 amino acids. Trimming cost V 0 bases and J 0 bases, with 9 bases left between them. Germline lookup yields CDR1 NSQYPW and CDR2 LRSPGD (reference sequence). This chain's CDR3 is CTCSADPQNNYAEQFF. CDR3 DNA, as far as it was read: TGCACCTGCAGTGCAGATCCGCAGAATAACTATGCT.

In its sample, this clone was seen a few times. Mouse names are used for the genes. The read halts 4 residues ahead of the CDR3 end, with the missing end drawn from the germline J gene. The chain combines TRBV5 with TRBJ2-5, with TRBD2 matching 8 bases. From germline, CDR1 is LGHNA and CDR2 YNLKQL (reference sequence). There are 15 residues in the CDR3. CDR3 DNA, as far as it was read: TGTGCCAGCAGCCAAGCGGGGGGGCGGGGAGAC. Protein: CASSQAGGRGD. The CDR3 in its entirety is CASSQAGGRGDTQYF.